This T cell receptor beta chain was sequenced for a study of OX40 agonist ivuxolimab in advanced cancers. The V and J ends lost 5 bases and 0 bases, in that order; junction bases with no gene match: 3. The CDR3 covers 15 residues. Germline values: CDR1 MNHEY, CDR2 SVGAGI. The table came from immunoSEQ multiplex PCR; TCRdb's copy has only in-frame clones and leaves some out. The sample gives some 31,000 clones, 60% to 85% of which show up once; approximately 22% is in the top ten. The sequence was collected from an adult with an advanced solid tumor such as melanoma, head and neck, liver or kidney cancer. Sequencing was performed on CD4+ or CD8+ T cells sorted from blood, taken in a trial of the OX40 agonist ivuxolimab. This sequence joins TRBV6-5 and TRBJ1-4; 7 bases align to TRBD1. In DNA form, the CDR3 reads TGTGCCAGCAGTCCGGGGACAGCAACTAATGAAAAACTGTTTTTT. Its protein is CASSPGTATNEKLFF.